The clone carrying this T cell receptor (beta chain) was seen only a few times. The CDR3 has 15 residues. V lost 1 base and J 5 bases, leaving 12 bases between the germline ends. Germline V gene lookup returns CDR1 SEHNR and CDR2 FQNEAQ (reference sequence). As originally analysed: Researchers report that nucleated cell counts were estimated from reference gene primer amplification. Libraries were prepared by immunoSEQ multiplex PCR; TCRdb keeps only in-frame clonotypes and omits some of them. The V and J calls and the clone size are those of that table, but D and trimming were determined from the DNA. The profile shows tens of thousands of clones, about 86% of them singletons. The data are from a study of blood T cell repertoires in COVID-19. About the study: Sites across the United States, Italy and Spain contributed samples from acute and convalescent COVID-19. Sources were T cells, B-cell-depleted T cells, or PBMCs; the material itself was cDNA or gDNA.

The J gene is TRBJ1-5, the V gene TRBV7-9; D is perhaps TRBD1 (6 bases). Sample: peripheral blood. The sequence came from a woman in her sixties or seventies with acute or convalescent COVID-19. CDR3 region: CASSLESGGHQPQHF. For the CDR3, the DNA is TGTGCCAGCAGCTTAGAATCCGGGGGGCATCAGCCCCAGCATTTT.